A single sample gave rise to the 22 T cell receptor beta chains below, sequenced in a study of blood T cells in healthy people across ages. Together with a sample-barcoded 5' primer, a J-beta primer mix was included in a second PCR lasting roughly 6 to 12 cycles. TCRdb re-analysed the 5' RACE reads in MiXCR, keeping a single row per CDR3 protein. Among about 1 million distinct CDR3 sequences listed, 35% to 50% were seen once. Material: blood. Receptor source: a woman aged 60-75 years in good health.

V usage is TRBV11-3 and J usage is TRBJ2-1; D perhaps matches TRBD2 (6 bases). The germline V gene has CDR1 SGHNT and CDR2 YENEEA. This CDR3 region has 16 residues. V shed 5 bases and J shed 1 base, with 15 bases lying between them. In nucleotides, the CDR3 is TGTGCCAGCAGCGGGCCGGGAGAAGGATCCTACAATGAGCAGTTCTTC. It is translated as CASSGPGEGSYNEQFF. Full variable domain (missing parts from reference TRBV11-3 and TRBJ2-1): EAGVVQSPRYKIIEKKQPVAFWCNPISGHNTLYWYLQNLGQGPELLIRYENEEAVDDSQLPKDRFSAERLKGVDSTLKIQPAELGDSAVYLCASSGPGEGSYNEQFFGPGTRLTVL.

This chain uses TRBV9 with TRBJ2-1; 16 bases fit TRBD2. This CDR3 contains 16 residues. Germline lookup yields CDR1 SGDLS and CDR2 YYNGEE. Germline trimming cut 2 bases from V and 7 bases from J; bases unmatched to any gene: 3. In nucleotides, the CDR3 is TGTGCCAGCAGCGTGGGACTAGCGGGAGGGGTAAATGAGCAGTTCTTC. Its protein product is CASSVGLAGGVNEQFF.

This clonotype was seen more than once but under ten times. The V call is TRBV10-3, the J call TRBJ1-2; D is undetermined. This CDR3 comprises 12 residues. Deletions cut 3 bases from V and 8 bases from J, with 10 bases between. Germline lookup yields CDR1 ENHRY and CDR2 SYGVKD. CDR3 protein: CAISDPGGGYTF. CDR3 nucleotide sequence: TGTGCCATCAGTGACCCAGGAGGGGGCTACACCTTC.

V and J are TRBV29-1 and TRBJ1-2; 10 bases are a match to TRBD1. The junction had 7 bases not matched to a gene; V was cut back by 6 bases and J by 3 bases. This CDR3 has 14 amino acids. Germline values: CDR1 SQVTM, CDR2 ANQGSEA. This CDR3 reads CSVGRTGGDYGYTF. As DNA, the CDR3 is TGCAGCGTGGGACGGACAGGGGGAGACTATGGCTACACCTTC.

This clonotype turned up a few times. This chain links TRBV6-2 or TRBV6-3 with TRBJ2-7; maybe TRBD1 (5 bases). This CDR3 has 16 amino acids. Trimming removed 2 bases from V and 2 bases from J, with 16 bases in between. Germline values: CDR1 MNHEY, CDR2 SVGEGT. CDR3 in DNA: TGTGCCAGCAGTTACGGCATTTGGTCACAGGCCTACGAGCAGTACTTC. Translated, it gives CASSYGIWSQAYEQYF.

This clonotype was counted at least ten times. This rearrangement joins TRBV28 to TRBJ2-1; tentative D call: TRBD2 (5 bases). Germline V gives CDR1 MDHEN, CDR2 SYDVKM. There are 13 residues in the CDR3. The V end was cut by 2 bases, the J end by 8 bases, with 10 bases between. The CDR3 DNA sequence: TGTGCCAGCAGTTTAGTAGGAGCGGATGAGCAGTTCTTC. Its protein product is CASSLVGADEQFF. Complete variable domain (other parts from reference TRBV28 and TRBJ2-1): DVKVTQSSRYLVKRTGEKVFLECVQDMDHENMFWYRQDPGLGLRLIYFSYDVKMKEKGDIPEGYSVSREKKERFSLILESASTNQTSMYLCASSLVGADEQFFGPGTRLTVL.

The chain uses TRBV5-1 and TRBJ1-1, with D possibly TRBD1 on 5 matching bases. The germline CDR1 and CDR2 sequences are SGHRS and YFSETQ. V was pared by 0 bases and J by 4 bases, with 10 bases between. This CDR3 comprises 14 residues. CDR3 sequence (DNA): TGCGCCAGCAGCTTGGCCATCGACAGCACTGAAGCTTTCTTT. Protein product: CASSLAIDSTEAFF.

The gene calls are TRBV4-1 and TRBJ1-4; D gene uncertain. Trimming pared 3 bases from V and 4 bases from J, leaving 9 bases between. The CDR3 sequence is 14 residues long. The germline V gene encodes CDR1 MGHRA and CDR2 YSYEKL. In nucleotides, the CDR3 is TGCGCCAGCAGCCAGAGCCAGATTAATGAAAAACTGTTTTTT. It encodes CASSQSQINEKLFF.

The chain carries TRBV7-8 and TRBJ2-7; the match to TRBD2 covers 11 bases. The tail of the sequence fits TRBJ2-5 better, so the J call may be wrong. This CDR3 region has 16 residues. The germline V gene encodes CDR1 SGHVS and CDR2 FQNEAQ. Written as DNA, the CDR3 is TGTGCCAGCAGCTTCGCAACTAGCGGGAGTCGAGAGACCCAGTACTTC. Translating it yields CASSFATSGSRETQYF.

There are a few counts of this clonotype. The J gene is TRBJ2-7, the V gene TRBV2; TRBD2 might be the D (6 bases). This CDR3 has 13 amino acids. Germline lookup yields CDR1 SNHLY and CDR2 FYNNEI. Trimming removed 6 bases at V and 0 bases at J, with 9 bases between. This CDR3 is CASSVAVSYEQYF. CDR3 DNA: TGTGCCAGCAGCGTAGCGGTCTCCTACGAGCAGTACTTC.

The rearrangement uses TRBV6-5 and TRBJ2-4; 7 bases are a match to TRBD2. Near its end, the DNA agrees better with TRBJ2-7, so the J call may be wrong. The CDR3 covers 14 residues. Germline V gene sequence: CDR1 MNHEY, CDR2 SVGAGI. The CDR3 DNA reads TGTGCCAGCAGTTCGGCGGGGGAACTCTACGAGCAGTACTTC. Residues: CASSSAGELYEQYF.

This clonotype was picked up a small number of times. The chain uses TRBV2 and TRBJ2-1; perhaps TRBD2 as D (6 bases). CDR3 length: 17 amino acids. Germline-derived CDR1 and CDR2 are SNHLY and FYNNEI. Trimming cost V 4 bases and J 9 bases, with 25 bases left between them. The CDR3 bases are TGTGCCAGCAGTGTGGGGTTAGGGAGTCTCTTGGGGGGTGAGCAGTTCTTC. Amino acids: CASSVGLGSLLGGEQFF.

The chain joins TRBV11-2 to TRBJ1-6; D is unresolved. CDR3 length: 16 residues. From germline, CDR1 is SGHAT and CDR2 FQNNGV. The V end was cut by 2 bases, the J end by 3 bases, with 11 bases between. The CDR3 sequence is CASSLSPGNYNSPLHF. As DNA, the CDR3 is TGTGCCAGCAGCTTAAGTCCGGGGAACTATAATTCACCCCTCCACTTT. The full variable domain, rest sourced from reference TRBV11-2 and TRBJ1-6, is EAGVAQSPRYKIIEKRQSVAFWCNPISGHATLYWYQQILGQGPKLLIQFQNNGVVDDSQLPKDRFSAERLKGVDSTLKIQPAKLEDSAVYLCASSLSPGNYNSPLHFGNGTRLTVT.

This clonotype occurred many times. The chain employs TRBV29-1 and TRBJ2-5, with a weak D call TRBD2 (5 bases). Germline CDR1 SQVTM, CDR2 ANQGSEA. The CDR3 loop spans 13 amino acids. The V and J ends lost 2 bases and 2 bases respectively, with 9 bases between them. Here the CDR3 reads CSVERAVQETQYF. The CDR3 DNA follows: TGCAGCGTTGAACGAGCGGTTCAAGAGACCCAGTACTTC.

This clonotype was seen ten or more times. The chain is built from TRBV20-1 and TRBJ2-5; 8 bases fit TRBD1. CDR3 length: 14 residues. V lost 3 bases to trimming and J lost 7 bases; unmatched junction nucleotides: 10. The germline V gene has CDR1 DFQATT and CDR2 SNEGSKA (reference sequence). The CDR3 is CSASGGQGEWTQYF. CDR3 DNA: TGCAGTGCTAGCGGAGGACAGGGTGAATGGACCCAGTACTTC.

The chain employs TRBV27 and TRBJ2-5; TRBD2 aligns across 14 bases. V lost 5 bases, J lost 5 bases, and 4 bases stayed unmatched. This CDR3 has 15 amino acids. The V gene's germline CDR1 is MNHEY and CDR2 SMNVEV (reference sequence). The CDR3, as DNA: TGTGCCAGCAGTCCGGGACTAGCGGGAGACGAGACCCAGTACTTC. It codes for CASSPGLAGDETQYF.

The V and J genes are TRBV11-2 and TRBJ1-2; D gene ambiguous. CDR1 is SGHAT and CDR2 is FQNNGV in the germline V gene. The CDR3 consists of 16 residues. V gave up 1 base and J gave up 4 bases, with 16 bases separating them. The CDR3 sequence: CASSLVIIGGGYGYTF. The CDR3 DNA reads as TGTGCCAGCAGCTTAGTAATCATCGGCGGCGGCTATGGCTACACCTTC.

Of note for this clonotype: Since a much larger clone is just one base distant, this may be a read error. This rearrangement joins TRBV15 to TRBJ2-3, with 7 bases matching TRBD1. Germline CDR1 LNHNV, CDR2 YYDKDF (reference sequence). This CDR3 is built from 16 residues. The CDR3 coding sequence is TGTGCCACCGGCAGGGATGACAGGGCGAGCACAGATACGCAGTATTTT. Its translation: CATGRDDRASTDTQYF. Full variable domain (rest looked up from reference TRBV15 and TRBJ2-3): DAMVIQNPRYQVTQFGKPVTLSCSQTLNHNVMYWYQQKSSQAPKLLFHYYDKDFNNEADTPDNFQSRRPNTSFCFLDIRSPGLGDTAMYLCATGRDDRASTDTQYFGPGTRLTVL.

This chain joins TRBV12-3 or TRBV12-4 and TRBJ2-5; 8 bases match TRBD2. This CDR3 has 11 amino acids. The V segment lost 8 bases and the J segment 11 bases; nucleotides outside the gene matches: 7. CDR3 loop: CASGPGTSQYF. In DNA form, the CDR3 reads TGTGCCAGCGGACCCGGGACTAGTCAGTACTTC.

This clonotype was seen ten or more times. The chain has TRBV28 and TRBJ2-7; possibly TRBD1 or TRBD2 for D (6 bases each). The CDR3 spans 18 residues. The V end was cut by 3 bases, the J end by 0 bases, with 21 bases between. Germline CDR1 and CDR2: MDHEN and SYDVKM. Here the CDR3 reads CASSLGGFWTANSYEQYF. The CDR3 DNA sequence: TGTGCCAGCAGTTTGGGGGGTTTTTGGACAGCAAACTCCTACGAGCAGTACTTC.

This clonotype was seen a few times. This rearrangement joins TRBV2 to TRBJ2-1; 10 bases fit TRBD2. The better agreement between TRBJ2-7 and the DNA end casts doubt on the J call. Per the germline V gene, CDR1 is SNHLY and CDR2 is FYNNEI. This CDR3 comprises 14 residues. This chain's CDR3 is CASSELAGDGEQYF. In nucleotides, the CDR3 is TGTGCCAGCAGTGAACTAGCGGGAGACGGCGAGCAGTACTTC.

The rearrangement uses TRBV11-2 and TRBJ2-2, with 7 bases that match TRBD1. The CDR3 contains 19 residues. Germline-derived CDR1 and CDR2 are SGHAT and FQNNGV. With 2 bases clipped from V and 0 bases from J, the junction kept 12 bases outside the gene matches. The CDR3 sequence is CASSLWAYRGQPNTGELFF. CDR3 DNA sequence: TGTGCCAGCAGCTTATGGGCGTATAGGGGACAGCCGAACACCGGGGAGCTGTTTTTT.